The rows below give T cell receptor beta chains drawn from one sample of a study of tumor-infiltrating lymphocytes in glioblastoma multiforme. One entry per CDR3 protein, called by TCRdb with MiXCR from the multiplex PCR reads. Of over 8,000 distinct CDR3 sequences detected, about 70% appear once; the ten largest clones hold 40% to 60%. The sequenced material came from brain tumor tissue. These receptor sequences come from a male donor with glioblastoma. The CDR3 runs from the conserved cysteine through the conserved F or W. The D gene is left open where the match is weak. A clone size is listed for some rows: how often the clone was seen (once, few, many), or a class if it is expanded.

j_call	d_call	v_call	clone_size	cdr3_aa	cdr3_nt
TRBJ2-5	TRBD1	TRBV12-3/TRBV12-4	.	CASSFFGTGGEETQYF	TGTGCCAGCAGTTTTTTCGGGACAGGAGGGGAAGAGACCCAGTACTTC
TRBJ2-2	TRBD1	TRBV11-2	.	CASSLKGTGNTGELFF	TGTGCCAGCAGCTTAAAAGGGACAGGGAACACCGGGGAGCTATTTTTT
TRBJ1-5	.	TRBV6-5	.	CVSRPLSRGLGTDTQHF	TGTGTCAGCAGACCGCTAAGCAGGGGCCTCGGCACAGATACGCAGCATTTT
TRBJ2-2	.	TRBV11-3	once	CASSLDGTRGNTGELFF	TGTGCCAGCAGCTTAGATGGTACCAGGGGGAACACCGGGGAGCTGTTTTTT
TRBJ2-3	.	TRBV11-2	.	CASSTIGAVDTQYF	TGTGCCAGCAGTACTATAGGGGCTGTAGATACGCAGTATTTT
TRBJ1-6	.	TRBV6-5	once	CASSYSTLGNNSPLHF	TGTGCCAGCAGTTACTCGACGCTGGGCAACAATTCACCCCTCCACTTT
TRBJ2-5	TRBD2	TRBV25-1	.	CASSEATSGQETQYF	TGTGCCAGCAGTGAAGCGACTAGCGGTCAAGAGACCCAGTACTTC
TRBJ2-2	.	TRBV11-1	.	CARWDTGDLFF	TGTGCCAGATGGGACACCGGGGATCTGTTCTTT
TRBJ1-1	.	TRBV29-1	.	CSVVADPNTEAFF	TGCAGCGTTGTGGCGGACCCGAACACTGAAGCTTTCTTT
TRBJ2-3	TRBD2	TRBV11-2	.	CASSQTAGGSIDTQYF	TGTGCCAGCAGCCAGACGGCCGGGGGGTCGATAGATACGCAGTATTTT
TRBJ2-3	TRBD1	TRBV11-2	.	CARSLQGMADTRYF	TGTGCCCGCAGCTTACAGGGGATGGCAGATACTCGGTATTTT
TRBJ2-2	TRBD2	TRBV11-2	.	CASTPSFGQGLAVHAVELFF	TGTGCCAGCACCCCCTCATTCGGCCAAGGGCTAGCGGTACACGCCGTGGAGCTGTTTTTT
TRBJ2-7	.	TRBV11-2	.	CVSSTGILEQYF	TGTGTCAGCAGTACAGGGATTCTCGAGCAGTACTTT
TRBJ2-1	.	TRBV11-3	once	CAGSSRGPNEQFF	TGTGCCGGCAGCTCCAGAGGGCCCAATGAGCAGTTCTTC
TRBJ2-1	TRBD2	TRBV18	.	CASSPRTSGENNEQFF	TGTGCCAGCTCACCCCGGACTAGCGGGGAGAACAATGAGCAGTTCTTC
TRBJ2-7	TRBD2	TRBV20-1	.	CSAISTAGGGYEQYF	TGCAGTGCTATATCTACAGCGGGAGGGGGGTACGAGCAGTACTTC
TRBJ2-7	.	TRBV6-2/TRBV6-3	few	CASSEFTYEQYF	TGTGCCAGCAGCGAGTTTACCTACGAGCAGTACTTC